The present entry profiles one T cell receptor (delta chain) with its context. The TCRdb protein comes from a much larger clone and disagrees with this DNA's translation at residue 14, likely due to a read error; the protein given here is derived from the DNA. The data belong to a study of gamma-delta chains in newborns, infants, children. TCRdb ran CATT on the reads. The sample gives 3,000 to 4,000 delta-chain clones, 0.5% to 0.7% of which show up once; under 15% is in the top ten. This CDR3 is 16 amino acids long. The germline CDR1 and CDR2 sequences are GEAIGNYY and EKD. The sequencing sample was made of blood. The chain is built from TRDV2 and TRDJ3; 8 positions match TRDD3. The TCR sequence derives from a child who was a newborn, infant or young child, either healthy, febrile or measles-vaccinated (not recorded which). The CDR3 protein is CACDTWGIRDTRQTFF. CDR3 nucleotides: TGTGCCTGTGACACCTGGGGGATTCGGGACACCCGACAGACGTTTTTC.